A single sample gave rise to the 20 T cell receptor beta chains below, sequenced in a study of blood T cell repertoires in COVID-19. Sequencing used immunoSEQ multiplex PCR; TCRdb keeps in-frame clones, though not all of them. The data show over 300,000 clones, 85% seen once. Material for sequencing was peripheral blood. These receptors originate from a human donor in a cohort sampled during active COVID-19.

The rearrangement uses TRBV5-1 and TRBJ2-7; D might be TRBD2 (6 bases). This CDR3 has 15 residues. The V end was cut by 0 bases, the J end by 1 base, with 11 bases between. Germline V gives CDR1 SGHRS, CDR2 YFSETQ. The CDR3 protein is CASSLVLGGSYEQYF. The CDR3 DNA is TGCGCCAGCAGCTTGGTCTTGGGGGGATCCTACGAGCAGTACTTC.

The chain uses TRBV2 and TRBJ1-2; 8 bases match TRBD1. The CDR3 runs to 13 residues. From germline, CDR1 is SNHLY and CDR2 FYNNEI. With 7 bases clipped from V and 6 bases from J, the junction kept 7 bases outside the gene matches. Here the CDR3 reads CASTTWTGHGYTF. The CDR3 DNA sequence: TGTGCCAGCACTACCTGGACAGGGCATGGCTACACCTTC.

This clone has only one observation. The chain employs TRBV30 and TRBJ1-1; 11 bases line up with TRBD1. Unmatched junction bases numbered 8, after V lost 3 bases and J lost 2 bases. Germline-derived CDR1 and CDR2 are GTSNPN and SVGIG (reference sequence). CDR3 length equals 16 residues. The CDR3 loop is CAWRPGTGGGNTEAFF. CDR3 in DNA: TGTGCCTGGAGACCCGGGACAGGGGGTGGTAACACTGAAGCTTTCTTT. The full variable domain, with the rest looked up from reference TRBV30 and TRBJ1-1, is SQTIHQWPATLVQPVGSPLSLECTVEGTSNPNLYWYRQAAGRGLQLLFYSVGIGQISSEVPQNLSASRPQDRQFILSSKKLLLSDSGFYLCAWRPGTGGGNTEAFFGQGTRLTVV.

This clone showed up just a few times. V gene TRBV27 combines with J gene TRBJ2-7; 8 positions agree with TRBD1. The CDR3 runs 15 residues. J was trimmed by 1 base and V by 6 bases; bases with no gene match: 8. Germline lookup yields CDR1 MNHEY and CDR2 SMNVEV (reference sequence). The CDR3 loop reads CASRETGAGSYEQYF. The DNA for the CDR3 is TGTGCCAGCAGGGAGACAGGGGCTGGATCCTACGAGCAGTACTTC.

This clone was observed once. The gene calls are TRBV7-2 and TRBJ1-1, with D uncertain. The CDR3 length is 14 residues. Germline-derived CDR1 and CDR2 are SGHTA and FQGNSA. V was pared by 5 bases and J by 4 bases, with 14 bases between. CDR3 bases: TGTGCCAGCAGCCACCCGACGGGTATCACTGAAGCTTTCTTT. Translated, it gives CASSHPTGITEAFF.

As for this clone: One junction end does not reproduce the germline sequence, and a read error may be involved. The V and J genes are TRBV29-1 and TRBJ2-1; 9 bases match TRBD1. The V gene's germline CDR1 is SQVTM and CDR2 ANQGSEA. This CDR3 comprises 14 residues. CDR3 in amino acids: CSVEGTGMGNEQFF. The CDR3 DNA follows: TGCAGCGTCGAAGGGACAGGGATGGGCAATGAGCAGTTCTTC.

The chain uses TRBV14 and TRBJ2-7; maybe TRBD2 (7 bases). CDR3 length: 14 amino acids. Germline lookup yields CDR1 SGHDN and CDR2 FVKESK. Between the trimmed V and J ends, which lost 5 bases and 6 bases, there was a span of 17 bases. The CDR3 coding sequence is TGTGCCAGCAGCGTAGACCTTAGGGGGGGCGAGCAGTACTTC. Amino acid sequence: CASSVDLRGGEQYF.

This rearrangement joins TRBV12-5 to TRBJ2-7, with unresolved D. V was pared by 2 bases and J by 7 bases, with 6 bases between. The germline CDR1 and CDR2 sequences are LGHNT and FRNRAP. The CDR3 is 11 amino acids. In DNA form, the CDR3 reads TGTGCTAGTGGTTTGTTACGGGAGCAGTACTTC. Translation: CASGLLREQYF.

The sample holds one count of this clone. V gene TRBV5-1 combines with J gene TRBJ1-6; no clear D. Germline V lookup: CDR1 SGHRS, CDR2 YFSETQ. The CDR3 covers 15 residues. V was trimmed by 5 bases and J by 0 bases, leaving 9 bases between them. The CDR3 reads CASREVISYNSPLHF. CDR3 nucleotide sequence: TGCGCCAGCAGGGAGGTGATCTCCTATAATTCACCCCTCCACTTT.

This clone appeared once. The genes are TRBV5-1 and TRBJ1-5, with D possibly TRBD1 on 5 matching bases. This CDR3 has 15 residues. The ends were cut back, 5 bases at V and 0 bases at J, with 12 bases in the middle. Per germline, CDR1 SGHRS and CDR2 YFSETQ. CDR3 in amino acids: CASSLRGDSNQPQHF. In nucleotides, the CDR3 is TGCGCCAGCAGTTTACGGGGGGATAGCAATCAGCCCCAGCATTTT.

The chain employs TRBV30 and TRBJ2-2, with 7 bases lining up with TRBD1. This CDR3 region has 17 residues. Germline V gene data show CDR1 as GTSNPN and CDR2 as SVGIG (reference sequence). V lost 8 bases to trimming and J lost 6 bases; unmatched junction nucleotides: 21. The CDR3 is CARIELIGQEVPGELFF. The CDR3 DNA follows: TGTGCCCGAATTGAGCTGATCGGACAGGAAGTTCCCGGGGAGCTGTTTTTT.

The chain has TRBV7-9 and TRBJ1-6, with a tentative D call TRBD1 (6 bases). The CDR3 has 14 amino acids. Per the germline V gene, CDR1 is SEHNR and CDR2 is FQNEAQ (reference sequence). With 3 bases removed from V and 10 bases from J, the gap between germline ends came to 13 bases. CDR3: CASSLTGLGSPLHF. CDR3 coding DNA: TGTGCCAGCAGCTTGACAGGACTTGGATCACCCCTCCACTTT.

J is TRBJ2-2 and V is TRBV7-3; a possible D gene is TRBD1 (5 bases). Trimming pared 2 bases from V and 2 bases from J, leaving 6 bases between. CDR1 and CDR2 (germline): SGHTA, FQGTGA. This CDR3 has 14 amino acids. CDR3 amino acids: CASSLDSNTGELFF. CDR3 DNA: TGTGCCAGCAGCTTAGACAGTAACACCGGGGAGCTGTTTTTT.

The genes are TRBV7-2 and TRBJ1-1; D uncertain. Looked up from germline, CDR1 is SGHTA and CDR2 is FQGNSA. The length of the CDR3 is 13 residues. The V end lost 4 bases, the J end lost 6 bases, and 12 bases lay between the germline ends. The CDR3 region has the DNA TGTGCCAGCAGCTCCCCCGGGTGGGCTGAAGCTTTCTTT. The encoded protein is CASSSPGWAEAFF.

V is TRBV5-6 and J is TRBJ2-2; 8 bases agree with TRBD1. The CDR3 length is 14 residues. The V gene's germline CDR1 is SGHDT and CDR2 YYEEEE. Trimming cost V 4 bases and J 5 bases; bases outside gene matches: 4. CDR3 in DNA: TGTGCCAGCAGCCCGTGGGACAGGACCGGGGAGCTGTTTTTT. Translated, it gives CASSPWDRTGELFF.

The chain links TRBV19 to TRBJ2-1, with D maybe TRBD1 (5 bases). The CDR3 has 14 residues. The germline V gene encodes CDR1 LNHDA and CDR2 SQIVND (reference sequence). V lost 3 bases and J 5 bases, leaving 11 bases between the germline ends. This chain's CDR3 is CASSIRGLNNEQFF. The CDR3 DNA follows: TGTGCCAGTAGTATTAGGGGTTTGAACAATGAGCAGTTCTTC. The variable domain in full, completed from reference TRBV19 and TRBJ2-1, reads DGGITQSPKYLFRKEGQNVTLSCEQNLNHDAMYWYRQDPGQGLRLIYYSQIVNDFQKGDIAEGYSVSREKKESFPLTVTSAQKNPTAFYLCASSIRGLNNEQFFGPGTRLTVL.

This chain connects TRBV24-1 to TRBJ2-7; 9 positions agree with TRBD1. The CDR3 extends over 14 amino acids. Germline loops: CDR1 KGHDR, CDR2 SFDVKD. J lost 5 bases, V lost 5 bases, and 6 bases had no gene match. The CDR3 DNA follows: TGTGCCACCAGTGCCGGGACAGGGCGCCACGAGCAGTACTTC. Its translation: CATSAGTGRHEQYF.

This CDR3 is CASKFGGMNTEAFF. CDR3 sequence (DNA): TGTGCCAGCAAATTTGGGGGCATGAACACTGAAGCTTTCTTT. The chain couples TRBV27 to TRBJ1-1; a possible D gene is TRBD1 (6 bases). The V end lost 7 bases, the J end lost 0 bases, and 12 bases lay between the germline ends. CDR3 size: 14 residues. Per the germline V gene, CDR1 is MNHEY and CDR2 is SMNVEV (reference sequence).

This clone has more than one count but fewer than ten. The V and J genes are TRBV12-3 or TRBV12-4 and TRBJ1-1, with a possible D match to TRBD1 (5 bases). The V end lost 6 bases, the J end lost 4 bases, and 12 bases lay between the germline ends. The CDR3 has 13 amino acids. CDR3 sequence (DNA): TGTGCCAGCAGACCCACAGGTCGCACTGAAGCTTTCTTT. Amino acids: CASRPTGRTEAFF.

The V call is TRBV30, the J call TRBJ1-3; D not resolved. Germline loops: CDR1 GTSNPN, CDR2 SVGIG (reference sequence). Trimming removed 0 bases at V and 4 bases at J, with 10 bases between. There are 14 residues in the CDR3. The CDR3 DNA follows: TGTGCCTGGAGTGTAACCGGGGTCGGAAACACCATATATTTT. Translated, it gives CAWSVTGVGNTIYF.